Listed below are T cell receptor beta chains from one sample, sequenced in a study of T cells after posttransplantation cyclophosphamide. The assay was immunoSEQ multiplex PCR, and TCRdb's table has in-frame clones only and misses some. Of 30,000 or so clones in the sample, around nine tenths were seen once. Sequences were obtained from naive CD4+ T cells sorted from PBMCs. The receptors derive from a woman between 55 and 75 years old in good health, CMV-negative, and a related stem cell transplant donor. The CDR3 runs from the conserved cysteine through the conserved F or W. Each record gives: V gene, D gene, clone size, J gene, CDR3 protein, CDR3 DNA. D genes are given only for firm matches. Some rows mark clone size as missing; the rest say once, few, many or name a class of expanded clone.

v_gene: TRBV27; d_gene: TRBD1; abundance: NA; j_gene: TRBJ2-1; CDR3aa: CASGVDRGAYNEQFF; CDR3nt: TGTGCCAGCGGAGTCGACAGGGGGGCCTACAATGAGCAGTTCTTC
v_gene: TRBV28; d_gene: TRBD1; abundance: NA; j_gene: TRBJ2-1; CDR3aa: CASSFYPSSSTGQREQFF; CDR3nt: TGTGCCAGCAGTTTTTACCCTTCATCTTCGACAGGGCAGAGGGAGCAGTTCTTC
v_gene: TRBV7-6; d_gene: TRBD1; abundance: NA; j_gene: TRBJ1-1; CDR3aa: CASRGQPNTEAFF; CDR3nt: TGTGCCAGCAGGGGACAGCCCAACACTGAAGCTTTCTTT
v_gene: TRBV6-6; d_gene: NA; abundance: NA; j_gene: TRBJ1-6; CDR3aa: CASLAGASSYNSPLHF; CDR3nt: TGTGCCAGCCTCGCGGGTGCCAGCTCCTATAATTCACCCCTCCACTTT
v_gene: TRBV19; d_gene: TRBD1; abundance: NA; j_gene: TRBJ2-7; CDR3aa: CARDRVPAEQYF; CDR3nt: TGTGCCAGAGACAGGGTCCCAGCCGAGCAGTACTTC
v_gene: TRBV6-6; d_gene: NA; abundance: few; j_gene: TRBJ1-6; CDR3aa: CASSYSSGESSPLHF; CDR3nt: TGTGCCAGCAGTTACTCGTCAGGGGAGTCCTCACCCCTCCACTTT
v_gene: TRBV2; d_gene: NA; abundance: NA; j_gene: TRBJ2-2; CDR3aa: CATAGVGAKIGELFF; CDR3nt: TGTGCCACGGCAGGGGTAGGGGCTAAAATCGGGGAGCTGTTTTTT
v_gene: TRBV13; d_gene: NA; abundance: NA; j_gene: TRBJ1-1; CDR3aa: CASSGLPGNTEAFF; CDR3nt: TGTGCCAGCAGCGGACTGCCAGGAAACACTGAAGCTTTCTTT
v_gene: TRBV19; d_gene: TRBD1; abundance: NA; j_gene: TRBJ1-5; CDR3aa: CASSRPGQYSNQPQHF; CDR3nt: TGTGCCAGTAGCAGGCCGGGACAGTATAGCAATCAGCCCCAGCATTTT
v_gene: TRBV6-5; d_gene: NA; abundance: once; j_gene: TRBJ1-4; CDR3aa: CASSYGWGGKLFF; CDR3nt: TGTGCCAGCAGTTACGGGTGGGGAGGAAAACTGTTTTTT
v_gene: TRBV5-1; d_gene: NA; abundance: NA; j_gene: TRBJ2-1; CDR3aa: CASSLLVVSYNEQFF; CDR3nt: TGCGCCAGCAGCTTGTTGGTAGTCTCCTACAATGAGCAGTTCTTC
v_gene: TRBV7-6; d_gene: NA; abundance: NA; j_gene: TRBJ2-1; CDR3aa: CASSFNGPQGGDEQFF; CDR3nt: TGTGCCAGCAGCTTTAATGGCCCGCAGGGAGGAGATGAGCAGTTCTTC
v_gene: TRBV5-1; d_gene: TRBD2; abundance: NA; j_gene: TRBJ2-7; CDR3aa: CASSPPLAGGGEQYF; CDR3nt: TGCGCCAGCAGCCCCCCACTCGCGGGAGGGGGAGAGCAGTACTTC
v_gene: TRBV11-3; d_gene: TRBD2; abundance: NA; j_gene: TRBJ2-3; CDR3aa: CASSLGTSGFTDTQYF; CDR3nt: TGTGCCAGCAGCTTGGGTACTAGCGGGTTCACAGATACGCAGTATTTT
v_gene: TRBV29-1; d_gene: TRBD2; abundance: NA; j_gene: TRBJ2-5; CDR3aa: CSADGGGETQYF; CDR3nt: TGCAGCGCCGACGGGGGAGGGGAGACCCAGTACTTC
v_gene: TRBV18; d_gene: TRBD1; abundance: NA; j_gene: TRBJ2-7; CDR3aa: CASSPPGQGYEQYF; CDR3nt: TGTGCCAGCTCACCACCGGGACAGGGCTACGAGCAGTACTTC
v_gene: TRBV4-1; d_gene: TRBD2; abundance: NA; j_gene: TRBJ2-1; CDR3aa: CASSQERGGRRDEQFF; CDR3nt: TGCGCCAGCAGCCAAGAAAGGGGCGGGAGAAGGGATGAGCAGTTCTTC
v_gene: TRBV14; d_gene: NA; abundance: once; j_gene: TRBJ2-2; CDR3aa: CASSQRLGANTGELFF; CDR3nt: TGTGCCAGCAGCCAACGACTAGGGGCGAACACCGGGGAGCTGTTTTTT
v_gene: TRBV7-9; d_gene: TRBD1; abundance: NA; j_gene: TRBJ2-7; CDR3aa: CASSLGQGNYEQYF; CDR3nt: TGTGCCAGCAGCCTGGGACAGGGGAACTACGAGCAGTACTTC
v_gene: TRBV6-5; d_gene: NA; abundance: NA; j_gene: TRBJ1-2; CDR3aa: CASSSGPTETF; CDR3nt: TGTGCCAGCAGCTCAGGACCGACAGAAACCTTC
v_gene: TRBV7-3; d_gene: NA; abundance: NA; j_gene: TRBJ2-1; CDR3aa: CASSRSFRGNEQFF; CDR3nt: TGTGCCAGCAGCCGATCCTTCAGGGGCAATGAGCAGTTCTTC
v_gene: TRBV4-3; d_gene: NA; abundance: NA; j_gene: TRBJ1-1; CDR3aa: CASSRPDRPTEAFF; CDR3nt: TGCGCCAGCAGCCGACCGGACAGACCCACTGAAGCTTTCTTT
v_gene: TRBV30; d_gene: NA; abundance: NA; j_gene: TRBJ2-3; CDR3aa: CAWSVRRLSTDTQYF; CDR3nt: TGTGCCTGGAGTGTACGCAGACTGAGCACAGATACGCAGTATTTT
v_gene: TRBV7-3; d_gene: TRBD2; abundance: NA; j_gene: TRBJ2-1; CDR3aa: CASSKGLAVAYNEQFF; CDR3nt: TGTGCCAGCAGCAAGGGACTAGCGGTGGCTTACAATGAGCAGTTCTTC
v_gene: TRBV7-9; d_gene: TRBD1; abundance: NA; j_gene: TRBJ1-5; CDR3aa: CASSLAGTGGNQPQHF; CDR3nt: TGTGCCAGCAGCTTAGCGGGGACAGGGGGCAACCAGCCCCAGCATTTT
v_gene: TRBV9; d_gene: NA; abundance: once; j_gene: TRBJ2-1; CDR3aa: CASSVDLSISYNEQFF; CDR3nt: TGTGCCAGCAGCGTCGACTTGTCGATCTCCTACAATGAGCAGTTCTTC
v_gene: TRBV7-6; d_gene: NA; abundance: NA; j_gene: TRBJ1-1; CDR3aa: CASSTSRVANTEAFF; CDR3nt: TGTGCCAGCAGCACTAGTAGGGTTGCGAACACTGAAGCTTTCTTT
v_gene: TRBV29-1; d_gene: NA; abundance: NA; j_gene: TRBJ2-1; CDR3aa: CSVEGKLADNEQFF; CDR3nt: TGCAGCGTTGAAGGTAAACTAGCCGACAATGAGCAGTTCTTC
v_gene: TRBV19; d_gene: TRBD2; abundance: NA; j_gene: TRBJ2-7; CDR3aa: CASSIAGESYEQYF; CDR3nt: TGTGCCAGTAGTATCGCGGGGGAGTCCTACGAGCAGTACTTC
v_gene: TRBV7-9; d_gene: TRBD2; abundance: once; j_gene: TRBJ2-2; CDR3aa: CASGPGLAGGPSGELFF; CDR3nt: TGTGCCAGCGGACCGGGACTAGCGGGGGGGCCTTCCGGGGAGCTGTTTTTT
v_gene: TRBV6-1; d_gene: NA; abundance: NA; j_gene: TRBJ1-3; CDR3aa: CASRDTGYTIYF; CDR3nt: TGTGCCAGCAGGGATACAGGGTACACCATATATTTT
v_gene: TRBV7-2; d_gene: NA; abundance: once; j_gene: TRBJ1-5; CDR3aa: CASSLLGTGNNQPQHF; CDR3nt: TGTGCCAGCAGCTTATTGGGAACAGGGAACAATCAGCCCCAGCATTTT
v_gene: TRBV20-1; d_gene: NA; abundance: NA; j_gene: TRBJ2-1; CDR3aa: CSAYQHYYQFF; CDR3nt: TGCAGTGCTTACCAACACTATTACCAGTTCTTC
v_gene: TRBV2; d_gene: NA; abundance: NA; j_gene: TRBJ2-2; CDR3aa: CASKGANTNTGELFF; CDR3nt: TGTGCCAGTAAAGGAGCGAATACGAACACCGGGGAGCTGTTTTTT
v_gene: TRBV5-6; d_gene: NA; abundance: NA; j_gene: TRBJ2-3; CDR3aa: CASIEPPSHLSDTQYF; CDR3nt: TGTGCCAGCATCGAGCCCCCGTCCCATCTATCAGATACGCAGTATTTT
v_gene: TRBV5-6; d_gene: NA; abundance: NA; j_gene: TRBJ2-3; CDR3aa: CASSFLEADTQYF; CDR3nt: TGTGCCAGCAGCTTTCTCGAGGCAGATACGCAGTATTTT
v_gene: TRBV28; d_gene: NA; abundance: NA; j_gene: TRBJ1-1; CDR3aa: CACRQLNTEAFF; CDR3nt: TGTGCCTGTAGACAGTTAAACACTGAAGCTTTCTTT
v_gene: TRBV25-1; d_gene: NA; abundance: NA; j_gene: TRBJ2-7; CDR3aa: CASSDVSGANQQYF; CDR3nt: TGTGCCAGCAGTGACGTTAGCGGAGCTAATCAGCAGTACTTC
v_gene: TRBV18; d_gene: NA; abundance: NA; j_gene: TRBJ2-1; CDR3aa: CASSPLSSDYNEQFF; CDR3nt: TGTGCCAGCTCACCCTTATCTAGCGACTACAATGAGCAGTTCTTC
v_gene: TRBV10-3; d_gene: NA; abundance: NA; j_gene: TRBJ1-2; CDR3aa: CAIGQPDFYGYTF; CDR3nt: TGTGCCATCGGACAGCCCGACTTCTATGGCTACACCTTC
v_gene: TRBV27; d_gene: NA; abundance: NA; j_gene: TRBJ2-5; CDR3aa: CASSRRPSAIEETQYF; CDR3nt: TGTGCCAGCAGCCGGCGGCCTAGCGCCATTGAAGAGACCCAGTACTTC
v_gene: TRBV6-1; d_gene: TRBD1; abundance: NA; j_gene: TRBJ1-2; CDR3aa: CASRDRGLSNYGYTF; CDR3nt: TGTGCCAGCAGGGACAGGGGATTGTCTAACTATGGCTACACCTTC
v_gene: TRBV7-3; d_gene: NA; abundance: NA; j_gene: TRBJ1-2; CDR3aa: CASSPDRSNYGYTF; CDR3nt: TGTGCCAGCAGCCCCGACAGGTCTAACTATGGCTACACCTTC
v_gene: TRBV7-2; d_gene: TRBD2; abundance: NA; j_gene: TRBJ2-3; CDR3aa: CASSLALAGRSLDTQYF; CDR3nt: TGTGCCAGCAGCTTAGCATTAGCGGGAAGGAGTCTAGATACGCAGTATTTT
v_gene: TRBV7-9; d_gene: NA; abundance: NA; j_gene: TRBJ2-1; CDR3aa: CASSLGAGAYNEQFF; CDR3nt: TGTGCCAGCAGCTTAGGGGCAGGGGCCTACAATGAGCAGTTCTTC
v_gene: TRBV7-2; d_gene: TRBD2; abundance: NA; j_gene: TRBJ2-2; CDR3aa: CASSLAPMGGAGELFF; CDR3nt: TGTGCCAGCAGCTTAGCCCCCATGGGGGGGGCCGGGGAGCTGTTTTTT
v_gene: TRBV28; d_gene: NA; abundance: few; j_gene: TRBJ2-7; CDR3aa: CASSSGLLYEQYF; CDR3nt: TGTGCCAGCAGTTCGGGACTTCTCTACGAGCAGTACTTC
v_gene: TRBV30; d_gene: NA; abundance: once; j_gene: TRBJ1-1; CDR3aa: CAWSVGGEYTEAFF; CDR3nt: TGTGCCTGGAGTGTAGGGGGGGAATACACTGAAGCTTTCTTT
v_gene: TRBV5-1; d_gene: TRBD1; abundance: once; j_gene: TRBJ2-2; CDR3aa: CASSLSHATGQPETGELFF; CDR3nt: TGCGCCAGCAGCTTGAGTCACGCGACAGGGCAGCCGGAGACCGGGGAGCTGTTTTTT
v_gene: TRBV7-3; d_gene: NA; abundance: NA; j_gene: TRBJ2-5; CDR3aa: CASSGGLKETQYF; CDR3nt: TGTGCCAGCAGCGGGGGCCTCAAAGAGACCCAGTACTTC
v_gene: TRBV5-1; d_gene: TRBD1; abundance: NA; j_gene: TRBJ1-1; CDR3aa: CASSLGDRTEAFF; CDR3nt: TGCGCCAGCAGCTTGGGGGACAGAACTGAAGCTTTCTTT
v_gene: TRBV28; d_gene: TRBD2; abundance: once; j_gene: TRBJ2-7; CDR3aa: CASSLPTGTSGREKYF; CDR3nt: TGTGCCAGCAGTTTACCCACCGGGACTAGCGGGAGAGAGAAGTACTTC
v_gene: TRBV19; d_gene: NA; abundance: NA; j_gene: TRBJ2-6; CDR3aa: CASGAGVTGANVLTF; CDR3nt: TGTGCCAGTGGTGCAGGGGTTACTGGGGCCAACGTCCTGACTTTC